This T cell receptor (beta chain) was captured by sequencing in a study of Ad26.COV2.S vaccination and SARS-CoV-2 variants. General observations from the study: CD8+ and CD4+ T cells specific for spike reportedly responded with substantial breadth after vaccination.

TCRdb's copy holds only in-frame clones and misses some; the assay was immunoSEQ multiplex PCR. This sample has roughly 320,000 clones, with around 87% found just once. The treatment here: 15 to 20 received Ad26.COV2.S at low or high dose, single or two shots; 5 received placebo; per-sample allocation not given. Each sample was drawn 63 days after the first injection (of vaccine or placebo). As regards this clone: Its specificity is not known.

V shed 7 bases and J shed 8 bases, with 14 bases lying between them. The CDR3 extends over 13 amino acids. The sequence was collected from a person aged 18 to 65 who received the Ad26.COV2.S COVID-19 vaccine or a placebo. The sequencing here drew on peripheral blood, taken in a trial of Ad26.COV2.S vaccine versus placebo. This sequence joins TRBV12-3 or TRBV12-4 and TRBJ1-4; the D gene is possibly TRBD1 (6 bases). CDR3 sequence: CASTRGTPEKLFF. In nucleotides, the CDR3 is TGTGCCAGCACTAGGGGGACACCCGAAAAACTGTTTTTT.